This TCR beta chain was found in a study of T-cell memory formation after mild COVID-19. TCRdb processed the 5' RACE reads anew with MiXCR; each CDR3 protein has one entry. The table lists about 84,000 distinct CDR3 sequences, approximately 13% of them singletons. Trimming cost V 6 bases and J 5 bases; bases outside gene matches: 9. CDR3 length: 14 residues. From germline, CDR1 is MNHNS and CDR2 SASEGT. This clonotype was seen only a few times. The source is an adult woman who had mild COVID-19 (a few samples of this study predate the infection). Cell type and time point are not known. J is TRBJ2-7 and V is TRBV6-1; 8 bases fit TRBD1. What was sequenced was PBMCs or a T cell subset sorted from them (not recorded which). CDR3 bases: TGTGCCAGCAGCTATACAGGGGGGAGGAACGAGCAGTACTTC. Its protein is CASSYTGGRNEQYF.